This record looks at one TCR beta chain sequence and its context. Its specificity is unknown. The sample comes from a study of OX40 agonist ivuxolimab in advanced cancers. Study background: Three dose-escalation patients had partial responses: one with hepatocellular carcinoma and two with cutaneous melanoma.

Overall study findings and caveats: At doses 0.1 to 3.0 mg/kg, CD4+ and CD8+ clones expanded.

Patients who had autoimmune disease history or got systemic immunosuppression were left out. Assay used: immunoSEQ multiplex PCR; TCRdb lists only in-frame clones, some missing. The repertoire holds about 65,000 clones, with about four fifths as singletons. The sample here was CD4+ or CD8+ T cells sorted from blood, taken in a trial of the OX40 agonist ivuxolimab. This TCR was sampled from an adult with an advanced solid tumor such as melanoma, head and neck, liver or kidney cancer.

This chain's CDR3 is CATRRGMGTEAFF. DNA for the CDR3: TGTGCCACCCGGAGGGGCATGGGCACTGAAGCTTTCTTT. This rearrangement joins TRBV15 to TRBJ1-1, with a possible D match to TRBD1 (5 bases). CDR3 length: 13 amino acids. CDR1 is LNHNV and CDR2 is YYDKDF in the germline V gene (reference sequence). Trimming took off 8 bases at V and 4 bases at J, with 14 bases between the two ends.